What follows are 27 T cell receptor beta chains derived from one specimen sequenced in a study of blood T cell repertoires in COVID-19 (dated by TCRdb to 2020 to 2021). Library method: the immunoSEQ multiplex PCR assay. TCRdb re-hosts the immuneACCESS table, in-frame sequences only. Its copies lack some clones; in the studies checked, an unresolved V gene accounts for under half of them, and the cause for the rest is not known. The sample includes around 30,000 clones, with about 82% observed a single time. In total, the top ten clones hold under 8.5% of the sample. Sequencing was performed on peripheral blood. The receptor set was obtained from a man aged 55-75 years with active COVID-19.

The rearrangement joins TRBV24-1 to TRBJ2-1, with 9 bases fitting TRBD2. This CDR3 has 15 residues. Germline assignment: CDR1 KGHDR and CDR2 SFDVKD. J lost 7 bases, V lost 3 bases, and 6 bases had no gene match. The CDR3 DNA reads TGTGCCACCAGTGATCCCACTAGCGGGTGGAATGAGCAGTTCTTC. This gives the protein CATSDPTSGWNEQFF.

The chain carries TRBV11-3 and TRBJ2-7, with D maybe TRBD1 (6 bases). V was trimmed by 4 bases and J by 6 bases, leaving 10 bases between them. From germline, CDR1 is SGHNT and CDR2 YENEEA. The CDR3 is 12 residues long. Written as DNA, the CDR3 is TGTGCCAGCAGCTCACAGGGAACCGAGCAGTACTTC. This translates into CASSSQGTEQYF.

This clone was observed a handful of times. This sequence joins TRBV24-1 and TRBJ2-1; 7 positions agree with TRBD2. CDR1 is KGHDR and CDR2 is SFDVKD in the germline V gene. The CDR3 extends over 17 amino acids. Unmatched junction bases numbered 5, after V lost 0 bases and J lost 1 base. CDR3 in amino acids: CATSDLASGLSYNEQFF. CDR3 in DNA: TGTGCCACCAGTGATTTGGCTAGCGGTTTATCCTACAATGAGCAGTTCTTC.

The V gene is TRBV6-5, the J gene TRBJ2-7; D may be TRBD1 (5 bases). This CDR3 comprises 15 residues. The V and J ends lost 7 bases and 6 bases respectively, with 22 bases between them. CDR1 is MNHEY and CDR2 is SVGAGI in the germline V gene. The CDR3 DNA sequence: TGTGCCAGCACCCTAGAGCAGGGTGCGACACGCGAGCAGTACTTC. Amino acids: CASTLEQGATREQYF.

The rearrangement uses TRBV19 and TRBJ1-2, with 8 nucleotides matching TRBD1. The CDR3 consists of 15 residues. CDR1 is LNHDA, CDR2 SQIVND, per germline (reference sequence). The J segment lost 4 bases and the V segment lost 5 bases, leaving 9 bases of the junction unmatched. CDR3 amino acids: CASSPPGQGLYGYTF. The CDR3 nucleotides read TGTGCCAGTAGTCCGCCTGGACAGGGACTCTATGGCTACACCTTC.

The rearrangement links TRBV11-3 to TRBJ2-1; 11 bases match TRBD2. V lost 5 bases and J lost 5; bases outside the gene matches: 8. Germline V lookup: CDR1 SGHNT, CDR2 YENEEA. CDR3 length equals 16 residues. CDR3 sequence reads: CASSRRLAGNNNEQFF. For the CDR3, the DNA is TGTGCCAGCAGCCGACGACTAGCGGGGAACAACAATGAGCAGTTCTTC. The full variable domain, rest sourced from reference TRBV11-3 and TRBJ2-1, is EAGVVQSPRYKIIEKKQPVAFWCNPISGHNTLYWYLQNLGQGPELLIRYENEEAVDDSQLPKDRFSAERLKGVDSTLKIQPAELGDSAVYLCASSRRLAGNNNEQFFGPGTRLTVL.

The chain combines TRBV7-3 with TRBJ2-2; D not certain. The length of the CDR3 is 13 residues. CDR1 is SGHTA and CDR2 is FQGTGA in the germline V gene. V was pared by 2 bases and J by 7 bases, with 8 bases between. The CDR3, as DNA: TGTGCCAGCAGCTTATTAGCAGACGGGGAGCTGTTTTTT. Its translation: CASSLLADGELFF.

The V call is TRBV10-3, the J call TRBJ1-2; D unclear. Between the trimmed V and J ends, which lost 4 bases and 7 bases, there was a span of 13 bases. The CDR3 has 13 residues. Germline values: CDR1 ENHRY, CDR2 SYGVKD. The CDR3 region has the DNA TGTGCCATCAGTGCTGGGCAGAGTAGTGGCTACACCTTC. Translating it yields CAISAGQSSGYTF.

The chain employs TRBV5-8 and TRBJ2-3, with a tentative D call TRBD2 (5 bases). Germline V gene lookup returns CDR1 SGHTS and CDR2 YDEGEE. The CDR3 has 16 residues. Trimming took off 3 bases at V and 0 bases at J, with 14 bases between the two ends. CDR3 loop: CASSWGVGESTDTQYF. The DNA of the CDR3 is TGTGCCAGCAGCTGGGGAGTCGGAGAGAGCACAGATACGCAGTATTTT. Looking up the rest from reference TRBV5-8 and TRBJ2-3 gives the full variable domain: EAGVTQSPTHLIKTRGQQATLRCSPISGHTSVYWYQQALGLGLQFLLWYDEGEERNRGNFPPRFSGRQFPNYSSELNVNALELEDSALYLCASSWGVGESTDTQYFGPGTRLTVL.

This rearrangement joins TRBV5-5 to TRBJ2-7; a weak D match, TRBD2 (6 bases). Germline assignment: CDR1 SGHKS and CDR2 YYEKEE (reference sequence). V was clipped by 4 bases and J by 7 bases, with 21 bases between them. CDR3 length: 15 amino acids. CDR3 amino acids: CASSPIHIAGGEQYF. The CDR3 DNA follows: TGTGCCAGCAGCCCGATCCACATCGCTGGGGGGGAGCAGTACTTC.

This clone was recorded a few times. The chain is built from TRBV28 and TRBJ2-7; 11 bases are a match to TRBD2. The CDR3 is 15 residues long. Per the germline V gene, CDR1 is MDHEN and CDR2 is SYDVKM. The V segment lost 0 bases and the J segment 4 bases; nucleotides outside the gene matches: 2. The chain's CDR3 is CASSLWTSGAYEQYF. The CDR3 DNA follows: TGTGCCAGCAGTTTATGGACTAGCGGGGCGTACGAGCAGTACTTC.

The chain employs TRBV7-9 and TRBJ2-1; the D gene is possibly TRBD1 (6 bases). Germline loops: CDR1 SEHNR, CDR2 FQNEAQ (reference sequence). Trimming took 1 base from V and 5 from J, leaving 6 bases between them. The CDR3 loop spans 13 amino acids. DNA for the CDR3: TGTGCCAGCAGCTTAGAGGGGGACAATGAGCAGTTCTTC. The encoded protein is CASSLEGDNEQFF.

V and J are TRBV6-5 and TRBJ2-3; tentatively, D is TRBD2 (5 bases). Germline CDR1 MNHEY, CDR2 SVGAGI. This CDR3 spans 15 amino acids. Between the trimmed V and J ends, which lost 9 bases and 8 bases, there was a span of 24 bases. In DNA form, the CDR3 reads TGTGCCAGTGACCTCGAGGTGAGGGTGAGGACTACGCAGTATTTT. Its translation is CASDLEVRVRTTQYF.

V usage is TRBV3-1 (or the pseudogene TRBV3-2) and J usage is TRBJ2-3; no definite D call. Trimming removed 1 base from V and 3 bases from J, with 5 bases in between. This CDR3 is 13 amino acids long. Germline V CDR1 and CDR2: LGHDT, YNNKEL (reference sequence). CDR3 loop: CASSQVKTDTQYF. The CDR3 coding sequence is TGTGCCAGCAGCCAAGTCAAAACAGATACGCAGTATTTT.

CDR3 residues: CASSSPASPKQGNEQFF. The CDR3 nucleotides are TGTGCCAGCAGTTCCCCGGCTAGCCCCAAACAAGGGAATGAGCAGTTCTTC. The chain links TRBV28 to TRBJ2-1; D is perhaps TRBD2 (5 bases). Per the germline V gene, CDR1 is MDHEN and CDR2 is SYDVKM. CDR3 length: 17 amino acids. Trimming removed 4 bases from V and 7 bases from J, with 23 bases in between. The full variable domain, rest sourced from reference TRBV28 and TRBJ2-1, is DVKVTQSSRYLVKRTGEKVFLECVQDMDHENMFWYRQDPGLGLRLIYFSYDVKMKEKGDIPEGYSVSREKKERFSLILESASTNQTSMYLCASSSPASPKQGNEQFFGPGTRLTVL.

The genes are TRBV5-6 and TRBJ2-2; D is undetermined. Germline V gives CDR1 SGHDT, CDR2 YYEEEE. V gave up 2 bases and J gave up 10 bases, with 24 bases separating them. This CDR3 spans 17 amino acids. The CDR3 spells CASSLRGRPQALEELFF. The CDR3 DNA is TGTGCCAGCAGCTTACGTGGTAGGCCGCAGGCCCTGGAGGAGCTGTTTTTT.

The chain carries TRBV6-5 and TRBJ2-1, with unresolved D. The length of the CDR3 is 13 residues. Germline CDR1 is MNHEY and CDR2 is SVGAGI. Trimming cost V 8 bases and J 7 bases, with 15 bases left between them. The chain's CDR3 is CASRPTGSNEQFF. DNA for the CDR3: TGTGCCAGCCGCCCGACGGGTTCGAATGAGCAGTTCTTC.

The chain has TRBV15 and TRBJ1-2; 12 bases map to TRBD1. After removal of 2 bases from V and 4 bases from J, the junction contained 8 bases not matched to a gene. The CDR3 has 17 amino acids. Germline lookup yields CDR1 LNHNV and CDR2 YYDKDF (reference sequence). CDR3 DNA: TGTGCCACCAGCAGACCGGGACAGGGGGCCCGTATCTATGGCTACACCTTC. Its protein is CATSRPGQGARIYGYTF.

The V call is TRBV5-1, the J call TRBJ1-5; 8 nucleotides agree with TRBD1. Losses at the gene ends were 0 bases for V and 4 bases for J; bases not matched to a gene: 6. Germline V gene lookup returns CDR1 SGHRS and CDR2 YFSETQ. This CDR3 contains 16 residues. CDR3 bases: TGCGCCAGCAGCTTGGGGTCAGGGGGCTGGAATCAGCCCCAGCATTTT. Its protein product is CASSLGSGGWNQPQHF.

The V and J genes are TRBV5-1 and TRBJ2-2, with 10 positions matching TRBD2. CDR3 length: 16 amino acids. V was clipped by 5 bases and J by 3 bases; unmatched bases: 7. Per the germline V gene, CDR1 is SGHRS and CDR2 is YFSETQ. The CDR3 DNA follows: TGCGCCAGCAGGGCAGCGGGAGGGCCGGACACCGGGGAGCTGTTTTTT. Protein product: CASRAAGGPDTGELFF.

The chain links TRBV7-9 to TRBJ2-1, with a possible D match to TRBD2 (6 bases). With 4 bases removed from V and 0 bases from J, the gap between germline ends came to 13 bases. Germline V CDR1 and CDR2: SEHNR, FQNEAQ (reference sequence). This CDR3 region has 16 residues. CDR3 DNA: TGTGCCAGCAGCTCGGGGGTGGGGAGCTCCTACAATGAGCAGTTCTTC. Translated: CASSSGVGSSYNEQFF.

The rearrangement links TRBV9 to TRBJ2-1, with 8 positions matching TRBD2. This CDR3 spans 16 amino acids. After removal of 3 bases from V and 5 bases from J, the junction contained 10 bases not matched to a gene. The germline V gene encodes CDR1 SGDLS and CDR2 YYNGEE. The DNA of the CDR3 is TGTGCCAGCAGCGGAGACGGCGGGAGGCCCCACAATGAGCAGTTCTTC. Translating it yields CASSGDGGRPHNEQFF. Based on the CDR3 plus reference TRBV9 and TRBJ2-1, the full variable domain is DSGVTQTPKHLITATGQRVTLRCSPRSGDLSVYWYQQSLDQGLQFLIQYYNGEERAKGNILERFSAQQFPDLHSELNLSSLELGDSALYFCASSGDGGRPHNEQFFGPGTRLTVL.

The DNA of the CDR3 is TGTGCCAGCAGCTCAGGACAGGGCCTATCTCAGCCCCAGCATTTT. Translated, it gives CASSSGQGLSQPQHF. The rearrangement uses TRBV5-5 and TRBJ1-5, with 8 bases aligning to TRBD1. In germline, CDR1 is SGHKS, CDR2 YYEKEE (reference sequence). This CDR3 has 15 amino acids. Unmatched junction bases numbered 8, after V lost 3 bases and J lost 6 bases.

This rearrangement joins TRBV21-1 to TRBJ2-1; whether TRBD2, the table's D call, matches the DNA was not checked. TRBV21-1 is assigned pseudogene status. This CDR3 has 14 amino acids. CDR3 loop: CASSLAGAYNEQFF. For the CDR3, the DNA is TGTGCCAGCTCTCTAGCGGGAGCCTACAATGAGCAGTTCTTC.

The chain is built from TRBV3-1 (or the pseudogene TRBV3-2) and TRBJ1-5, with unresolved D. The V end lost 4 bases, the J end lost 0 bases, and 7 bases lay between the germline ends. The CDR3 consists of 14 residues. Germline V gene sequence: CDR1 LGHDT, CDR2 YNNKEL (reference sequence). CDR3 coding DNA: TGTGCCAGCAGCCTGGCAGTTAGCAATCAGCCCCAGCATTTT. Amino acid sequence: CASSLAVSNQPQHF.

J is TRBJ2-7 and V is TRBV9; D unclear. This CDR3 comprises 13 residues. Germline V gives CDR1 SGDLS, CDR2 YYNGEE. The V gene lost 1 base and the J gene lost 6 bases, with 11 bases spanning the gap. The CDR3 nucleotides are TGTGCCAGCAGCGTATCACCCCGCGGCGAGCAGTACGTC. Translated, it gives CASSVSPRGEQYV.

The J gene is TRBJ2-1, the V gene TRBV9; TRBD2 matches at 8 bases. Germline loops: CDR1 SGDLS, CDR2 YYNGEE. CDR3 length: 18 amino acids. After removal of 3 bases from V and 5 bases from J, the junction contained 16 bases not matched to a gene. This chain's CDR3 is CASSAAGSGIGLNNEQFF. The CDR3 coding sequence is TGTGCCAGCAGCGCAGCGGGTAGCGGGATAGGCCTCAACAATGAGCAGTTCTTC.